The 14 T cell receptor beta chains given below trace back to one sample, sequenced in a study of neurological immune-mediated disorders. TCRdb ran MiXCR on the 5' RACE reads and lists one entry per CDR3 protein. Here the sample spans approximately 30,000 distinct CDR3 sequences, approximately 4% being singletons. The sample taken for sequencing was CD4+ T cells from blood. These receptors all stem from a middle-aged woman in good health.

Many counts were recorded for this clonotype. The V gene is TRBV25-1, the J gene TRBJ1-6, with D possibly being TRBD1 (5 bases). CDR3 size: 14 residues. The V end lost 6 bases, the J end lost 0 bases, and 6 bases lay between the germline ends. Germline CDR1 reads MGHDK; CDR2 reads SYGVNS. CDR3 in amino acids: CASRDSSYNSPLHF. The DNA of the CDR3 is TGTGCCAGCAGAGACAGCTCCTATAATTCACCCCTCCACTTT.

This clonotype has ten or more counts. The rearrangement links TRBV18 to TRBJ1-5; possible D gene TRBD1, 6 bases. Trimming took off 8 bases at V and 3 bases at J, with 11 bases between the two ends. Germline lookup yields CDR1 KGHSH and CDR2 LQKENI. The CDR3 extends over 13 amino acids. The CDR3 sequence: CASRGDINQPQHF. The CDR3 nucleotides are TGTGCCAGCCGAGGGGACATCAATCAGCCCCAGCATTTT.

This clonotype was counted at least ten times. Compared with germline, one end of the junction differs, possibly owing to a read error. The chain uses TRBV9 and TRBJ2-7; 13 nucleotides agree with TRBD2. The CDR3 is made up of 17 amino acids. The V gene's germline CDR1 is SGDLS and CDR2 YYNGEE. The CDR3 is CANSPGTSGIFSYEQYF. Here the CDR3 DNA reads TGTGCCAACAGCCCCGGGACTAGCGGGATATTTTCCTACGAGCAGTACTTC. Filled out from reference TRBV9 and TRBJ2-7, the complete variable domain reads DSGVTQTPKHLITATGQRVTLRCSPRSGDLSVYWYQQSLDQGLQFLIQYYNGEERAKGNILERFSAQQFPDLHSELNLSSLELGDSALYFCANSPGTSGIFSYEQYFGPGTRLTVT.

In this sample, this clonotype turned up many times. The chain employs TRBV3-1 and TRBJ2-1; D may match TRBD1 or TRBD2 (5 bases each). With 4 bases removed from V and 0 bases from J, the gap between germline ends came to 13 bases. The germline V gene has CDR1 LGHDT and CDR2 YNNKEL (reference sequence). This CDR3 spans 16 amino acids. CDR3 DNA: TGTGCCAGCAGCCCGCTAGGGACCGACTCCTACAATGAGCAGTTCTTC. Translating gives CASSPLGTDSYNEQFF.

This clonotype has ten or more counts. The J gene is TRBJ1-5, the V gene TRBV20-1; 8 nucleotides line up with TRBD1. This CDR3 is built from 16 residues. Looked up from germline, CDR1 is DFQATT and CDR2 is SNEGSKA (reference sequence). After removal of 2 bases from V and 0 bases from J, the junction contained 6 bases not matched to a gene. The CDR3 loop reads CSARNRDRSSNQPQHF. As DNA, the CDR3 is TGCAGTGCTAGAAACCGGGACAGGAGTAGCAATCAGCCCCAGCATTTT.

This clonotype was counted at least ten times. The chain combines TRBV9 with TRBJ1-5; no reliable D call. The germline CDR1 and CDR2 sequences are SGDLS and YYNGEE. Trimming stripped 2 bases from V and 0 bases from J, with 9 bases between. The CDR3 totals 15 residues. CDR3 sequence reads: CASSVEEGSNQPQHF. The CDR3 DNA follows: TGTGCCAGCAGCGTTGAAGAGGGTAGCAATCAGCCCCAGCATTTT.

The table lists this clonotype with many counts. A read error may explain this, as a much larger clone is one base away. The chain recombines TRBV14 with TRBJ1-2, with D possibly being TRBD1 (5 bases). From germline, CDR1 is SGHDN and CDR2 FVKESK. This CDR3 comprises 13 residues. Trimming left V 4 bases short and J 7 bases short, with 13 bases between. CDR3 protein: CASSRGDSSGYTF. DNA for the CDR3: TGTGCCAGCAGCCGGGGGGACTCGAGTGGCTACACCTTC.

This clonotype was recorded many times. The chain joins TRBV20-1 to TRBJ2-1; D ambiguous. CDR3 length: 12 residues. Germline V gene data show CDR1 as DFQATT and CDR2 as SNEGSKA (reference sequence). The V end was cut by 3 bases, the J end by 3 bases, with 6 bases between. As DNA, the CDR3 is TGCAGTGCTAGTGTAGGCTACAATGAGCAGTTCTTC. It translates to CSASVGYNEQFF.

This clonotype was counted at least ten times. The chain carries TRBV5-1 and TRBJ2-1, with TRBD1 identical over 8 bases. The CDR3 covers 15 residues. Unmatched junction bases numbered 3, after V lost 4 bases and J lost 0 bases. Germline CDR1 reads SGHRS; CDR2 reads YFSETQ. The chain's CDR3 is CASSLTGGSYNEQFF. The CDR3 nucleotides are TGCGCCAGCAGCCTAACAGGGGGCTCCTACAATGAGCAGTTCTTC.

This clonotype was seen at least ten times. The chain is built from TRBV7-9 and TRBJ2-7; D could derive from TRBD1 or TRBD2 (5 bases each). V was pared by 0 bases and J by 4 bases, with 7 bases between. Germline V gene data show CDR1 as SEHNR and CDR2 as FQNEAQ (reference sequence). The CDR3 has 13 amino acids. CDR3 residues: CASSLAGEYEQYF. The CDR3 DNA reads TGTGCCAGCAGCTTAGCGGGGGAATACGAGCAGTACTTC.

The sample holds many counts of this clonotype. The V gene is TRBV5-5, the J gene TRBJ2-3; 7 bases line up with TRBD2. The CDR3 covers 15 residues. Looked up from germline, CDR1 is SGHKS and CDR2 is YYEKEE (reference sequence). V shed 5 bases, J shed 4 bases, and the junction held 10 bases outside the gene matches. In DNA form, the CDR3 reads TGTGCCAGCAGGCGAGAGACTAGCTGGGCAGATACGCAGTATTTT. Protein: CASRRETSWADTQYF.

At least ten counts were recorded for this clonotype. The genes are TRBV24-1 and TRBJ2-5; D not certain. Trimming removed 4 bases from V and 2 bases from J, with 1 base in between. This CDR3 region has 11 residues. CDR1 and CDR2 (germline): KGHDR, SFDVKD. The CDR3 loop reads CATSEQETQYF. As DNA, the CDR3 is TGTGCCACCAGTGAACAAGAGACCCAGTACTTC.

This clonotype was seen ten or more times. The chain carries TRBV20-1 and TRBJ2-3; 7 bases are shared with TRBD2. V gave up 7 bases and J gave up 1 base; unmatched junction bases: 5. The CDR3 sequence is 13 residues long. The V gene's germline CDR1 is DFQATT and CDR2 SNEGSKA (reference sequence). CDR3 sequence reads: CSGWAGGTDTQYF. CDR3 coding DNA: TGCAGTGGATGGGCGGGGGGCACAGATACGCAGTATTTT.

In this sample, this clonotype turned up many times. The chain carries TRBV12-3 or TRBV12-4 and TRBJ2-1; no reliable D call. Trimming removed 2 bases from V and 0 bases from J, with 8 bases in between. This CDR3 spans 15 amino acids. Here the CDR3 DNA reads TGTGCCAGCAGTTTAAGTCTGAGCTCCTACAATGAGCAGTTCTTC. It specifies CASSLSLSSYNEQFF.